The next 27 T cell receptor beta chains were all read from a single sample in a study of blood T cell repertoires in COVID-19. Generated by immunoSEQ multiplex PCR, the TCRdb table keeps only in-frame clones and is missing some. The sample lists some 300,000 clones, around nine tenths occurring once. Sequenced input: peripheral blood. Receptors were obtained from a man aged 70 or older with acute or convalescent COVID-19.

The CDR3 nucleotides are TGTGCCATCAGTCAGGGGAACTATGGCTACACCTTC. Amino acids: CAISQGNYGYTF. The V gene is TRBV10-3, the J gene TRBJ1-2; D possibly corresponds to TRBD1 (6 bases). Trimming removed 5 bases from V and 2 bases from J, with 6 bases in between. Per the germline V gene, CDR1 is ENHRY and CDR2 is SYGVKD. This CDR3 comprises 12 residues.

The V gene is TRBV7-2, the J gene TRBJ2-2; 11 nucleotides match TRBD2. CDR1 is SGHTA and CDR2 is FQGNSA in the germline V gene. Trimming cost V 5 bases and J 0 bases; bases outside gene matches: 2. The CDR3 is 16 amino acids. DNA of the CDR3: TGTGCCAGCAGCCCGGGACTAGCGGCGAACACCGGGGAGCTGTTTTTT. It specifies CASSPGLAANTGELFF.

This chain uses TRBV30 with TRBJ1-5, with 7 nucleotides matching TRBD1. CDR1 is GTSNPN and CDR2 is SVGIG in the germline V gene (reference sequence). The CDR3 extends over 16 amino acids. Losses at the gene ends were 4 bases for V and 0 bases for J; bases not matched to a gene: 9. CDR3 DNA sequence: TGTGCCTGGACTACACCGGGACAGCTTAGCAATCAGCCCCAGCATTTT. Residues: CAWTTPGQLSNQPQHF.

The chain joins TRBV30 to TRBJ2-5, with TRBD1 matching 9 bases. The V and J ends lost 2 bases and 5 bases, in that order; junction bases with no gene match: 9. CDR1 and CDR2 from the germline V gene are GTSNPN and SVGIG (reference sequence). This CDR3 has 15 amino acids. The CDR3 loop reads CAWSLLGQGMETQYF. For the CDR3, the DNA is TGTGCCTGGAGTCTCCTGGGACAGGGCATGGAGACCCAGTACTTC. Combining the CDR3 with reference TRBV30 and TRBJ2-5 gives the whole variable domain SQTIHQWPATLVQPVGSPLSLECTVEGTSNPNLYWYRQAAGRGLQLLFYSVGIGQISSEVPQNLSASRPQDRQFILSSKKLLLSDSGFYLCAWSLLGQGMETQYFGPGTRLLVL.

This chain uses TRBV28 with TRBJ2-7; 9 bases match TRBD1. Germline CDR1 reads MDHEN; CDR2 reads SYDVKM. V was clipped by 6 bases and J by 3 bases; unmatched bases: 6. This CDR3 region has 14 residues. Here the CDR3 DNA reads TGTGCCAGCAGACGTCAGACAGGGGGCTACGAGCAGTACTTC. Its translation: CASRRQTGGYEQYF.

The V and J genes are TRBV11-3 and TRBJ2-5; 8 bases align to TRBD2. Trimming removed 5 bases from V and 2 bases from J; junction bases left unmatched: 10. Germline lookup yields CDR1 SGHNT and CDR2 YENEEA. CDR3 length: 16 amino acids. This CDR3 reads CASSLGEASGQETQYF. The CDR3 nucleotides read TGTGCCAGCAGCCTAGGGGAAGCTAGCGGGCAAGAGACCCAGTACTTC.

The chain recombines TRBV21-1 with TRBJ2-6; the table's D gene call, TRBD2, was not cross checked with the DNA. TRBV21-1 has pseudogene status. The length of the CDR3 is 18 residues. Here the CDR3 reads CASSKGAPIGSGANVLTF. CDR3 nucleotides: TGTGCCAGCAGCAAAGGTGCGCCAATTGGCTCTGGGGCCAACGTCCTGACTTTC.

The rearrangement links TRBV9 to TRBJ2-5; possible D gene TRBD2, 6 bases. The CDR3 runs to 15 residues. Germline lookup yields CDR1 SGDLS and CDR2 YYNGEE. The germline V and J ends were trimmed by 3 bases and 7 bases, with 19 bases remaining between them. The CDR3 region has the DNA TGTGCCAGCAGCGCCCGGGACTCACTTCGGGGGACCCAGTACTTC. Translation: CASSARDSLRGTQYF.

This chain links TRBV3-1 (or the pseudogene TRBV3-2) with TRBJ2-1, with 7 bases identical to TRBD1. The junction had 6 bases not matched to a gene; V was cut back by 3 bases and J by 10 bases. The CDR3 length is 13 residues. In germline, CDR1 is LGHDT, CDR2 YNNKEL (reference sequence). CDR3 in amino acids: CASSQQRGQEQFF. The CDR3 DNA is TGTGCCAGCAGCCAGCAAAGGGGGCAGGAGCAGTTCTTC.

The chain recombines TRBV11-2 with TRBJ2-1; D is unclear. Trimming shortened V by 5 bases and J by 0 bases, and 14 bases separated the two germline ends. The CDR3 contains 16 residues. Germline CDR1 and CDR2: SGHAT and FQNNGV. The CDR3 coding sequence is TGTGCCAGCAGCGCCCGACTGGTCAGCTCCTACAATGAGCAGTTCTTC. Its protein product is CASSARLVSSYNEQFF.

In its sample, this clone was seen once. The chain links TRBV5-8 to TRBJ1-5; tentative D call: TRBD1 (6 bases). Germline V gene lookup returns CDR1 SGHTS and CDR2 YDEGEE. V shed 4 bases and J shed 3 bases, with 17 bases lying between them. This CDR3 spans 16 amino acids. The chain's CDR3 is CASSPPTGSANQPQHF. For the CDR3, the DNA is TGTGCCAGCAGCCCACCGACAGGATCCGCCAATCAGCCCCAGCATTTT.

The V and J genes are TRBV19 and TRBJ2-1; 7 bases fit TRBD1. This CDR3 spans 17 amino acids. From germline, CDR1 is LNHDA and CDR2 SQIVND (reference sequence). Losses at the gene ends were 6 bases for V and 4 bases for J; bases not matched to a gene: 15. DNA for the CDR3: TGTGCCAGTAGCCCCCAGTGGGGACAGAAAACTTACAATGAGCAGTTCTTC. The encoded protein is CASSPQWGQKTYNEQFF.

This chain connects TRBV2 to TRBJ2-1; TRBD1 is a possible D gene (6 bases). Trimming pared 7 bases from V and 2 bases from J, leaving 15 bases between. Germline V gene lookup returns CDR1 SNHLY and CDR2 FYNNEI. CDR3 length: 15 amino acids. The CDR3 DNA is TGTGCCAGCACTCTACAGGGAACAGCCTACAATGAGCAGTTCTTC. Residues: CASTLQGTAYNEQFF.

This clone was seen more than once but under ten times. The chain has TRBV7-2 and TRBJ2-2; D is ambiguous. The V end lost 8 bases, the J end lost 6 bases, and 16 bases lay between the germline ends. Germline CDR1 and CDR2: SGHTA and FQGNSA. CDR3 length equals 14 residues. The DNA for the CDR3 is TGTGCCAGCGGCCCCCTCACCATCGCCGGGGAGCTGTTTTTT. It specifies CASGPLTIAGELFF.

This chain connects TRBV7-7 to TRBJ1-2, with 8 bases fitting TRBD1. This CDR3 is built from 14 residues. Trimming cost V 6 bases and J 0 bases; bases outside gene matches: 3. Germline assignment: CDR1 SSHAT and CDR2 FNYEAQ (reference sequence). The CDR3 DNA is TGTGCCAGCAGAAGACAGGGGCCTAACTATGGCTACACCTTC. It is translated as CASRRQGPNYGYTF.

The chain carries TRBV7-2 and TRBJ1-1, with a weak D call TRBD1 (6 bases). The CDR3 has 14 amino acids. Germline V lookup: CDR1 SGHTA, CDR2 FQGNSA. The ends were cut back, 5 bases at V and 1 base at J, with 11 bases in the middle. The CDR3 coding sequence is TGTGCCAGCAGCCCCGACAGGACGAACACTGAAGCTTTCTTT. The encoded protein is CASSPDRTNTEAFF.

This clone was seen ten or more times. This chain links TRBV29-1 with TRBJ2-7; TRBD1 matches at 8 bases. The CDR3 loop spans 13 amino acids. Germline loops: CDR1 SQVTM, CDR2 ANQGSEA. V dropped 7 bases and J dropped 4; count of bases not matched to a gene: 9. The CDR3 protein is CSAGTGSGYEQYF. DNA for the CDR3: TGCAGCGCGGGGACAGGTAGTGGTTACGAGCAGTACTTC.

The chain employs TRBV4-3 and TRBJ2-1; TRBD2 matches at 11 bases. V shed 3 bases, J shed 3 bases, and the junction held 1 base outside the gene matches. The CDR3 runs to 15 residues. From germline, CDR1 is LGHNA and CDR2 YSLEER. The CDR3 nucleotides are TGCGCCAGCAGCCAGGGACTAGCGGTCTACAATGAGCAGTTCTTC. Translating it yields CASSQGLAVYNEQFF.

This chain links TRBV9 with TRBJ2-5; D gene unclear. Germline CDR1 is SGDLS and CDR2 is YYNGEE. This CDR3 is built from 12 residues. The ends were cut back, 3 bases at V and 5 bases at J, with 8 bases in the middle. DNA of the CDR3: TGTGCCAGCAGCGACCCCGGGGAGACCCAGTACTTC. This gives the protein CASSDPGETQYF.

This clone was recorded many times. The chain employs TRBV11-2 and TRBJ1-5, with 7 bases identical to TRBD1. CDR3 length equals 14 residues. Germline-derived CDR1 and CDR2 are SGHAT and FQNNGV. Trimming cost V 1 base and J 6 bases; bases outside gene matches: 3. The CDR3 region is CASSLAPGGQPQHF. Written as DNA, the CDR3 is TGTGCCAGCAGCTTAGCCCCAGGGGGTCAGCCCCAGCATTTT.

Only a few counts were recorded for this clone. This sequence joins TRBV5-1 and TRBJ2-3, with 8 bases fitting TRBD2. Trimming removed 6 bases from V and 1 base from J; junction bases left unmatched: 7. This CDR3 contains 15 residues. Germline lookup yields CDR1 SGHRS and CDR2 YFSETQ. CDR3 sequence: CASTWGAGGTDTQYF. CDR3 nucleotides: TGCGCCAGCACCTGGGGAGCGGGAGGCACAGATACGCAGTATTTT.

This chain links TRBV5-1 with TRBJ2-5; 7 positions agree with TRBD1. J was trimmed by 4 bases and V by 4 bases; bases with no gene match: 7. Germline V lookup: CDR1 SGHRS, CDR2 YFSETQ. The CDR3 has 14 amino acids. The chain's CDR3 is CASSPGTALETQYF. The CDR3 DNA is TGCGCCAGCAGCCCCGGGACAGCACTAGAGACCCAGTACTTC.

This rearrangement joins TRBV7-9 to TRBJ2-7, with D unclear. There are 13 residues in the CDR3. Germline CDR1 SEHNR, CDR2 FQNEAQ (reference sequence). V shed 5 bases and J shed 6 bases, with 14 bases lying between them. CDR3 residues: CASSASLTSEQYF. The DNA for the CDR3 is TGTGCCAGCAGCGCCTCCTTAACATCCGAGCAGTACTTC.

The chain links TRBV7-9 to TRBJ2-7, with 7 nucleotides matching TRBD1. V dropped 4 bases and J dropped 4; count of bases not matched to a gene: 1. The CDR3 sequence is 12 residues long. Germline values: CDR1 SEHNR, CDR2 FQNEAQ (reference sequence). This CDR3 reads CASSSDRYEQYF. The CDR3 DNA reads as TGTGCCAGCAGCTCGGACAGGTACGAGCAGTACTTC.

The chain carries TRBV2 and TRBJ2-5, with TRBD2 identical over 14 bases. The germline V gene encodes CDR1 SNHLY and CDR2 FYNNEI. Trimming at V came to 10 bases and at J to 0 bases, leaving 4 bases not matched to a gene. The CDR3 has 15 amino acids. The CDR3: CATKTSGGDQETQYF. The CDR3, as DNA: TGTGCCACCAAGACTAGCGGGGGGGACCAAGAGACCCAGTACTTC.

In nucleotides, the CDR3 is TGTGCCAGCAGCCACTCGAGACAAAACACTGAAGCTTTCTTT. This encodes CASSHSRQNTEAFF. The chain has TRBV4-2 and TRBJ1-1; D unresolved. Trimming took 3 bases from V and 2 from J, leaving 10 bases between them. The CDR3 totals 14 residues. CDR1 and CDR2 (germline): LGHNA, YNFKEQ.

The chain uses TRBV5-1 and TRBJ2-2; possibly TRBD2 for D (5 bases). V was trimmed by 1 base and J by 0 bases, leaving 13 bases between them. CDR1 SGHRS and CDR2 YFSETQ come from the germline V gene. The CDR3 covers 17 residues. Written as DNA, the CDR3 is TGCGCCAGCAGCTTGCTGGCGGGCGGACCGAACACCGGGGAGCTGTTTTTT. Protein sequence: CASSLLAGGPNTGELFF. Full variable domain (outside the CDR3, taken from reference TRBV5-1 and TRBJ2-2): KAGVTQTPRYLIKTRGQQVTLSCSPISGHRSVSWYQQTPGQGLQFLFEYFSETQRNKGNFPGRFSGRQFSNSRSEMNVSTLELGDSALYLCASSLLAGGPNTGELFFGEGSRLTVL.